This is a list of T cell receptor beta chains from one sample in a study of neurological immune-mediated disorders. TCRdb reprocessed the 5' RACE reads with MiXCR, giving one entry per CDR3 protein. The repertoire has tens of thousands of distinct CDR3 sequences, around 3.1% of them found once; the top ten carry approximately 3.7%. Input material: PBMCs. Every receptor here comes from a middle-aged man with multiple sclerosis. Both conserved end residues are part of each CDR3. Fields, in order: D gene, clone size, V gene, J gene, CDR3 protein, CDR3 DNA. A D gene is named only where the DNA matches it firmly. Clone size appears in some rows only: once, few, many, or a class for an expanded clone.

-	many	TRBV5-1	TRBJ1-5	CASIRGPINQPQPQHF	TGCGCCAGCATCAGGGGACCAATCAATCAGCCCCAGCCCCAGCATTTT
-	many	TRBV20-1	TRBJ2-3	CSAARGRGVRDTQYF	TGCAGTGCTGCAAGGGGGCGGGGGGTCCGCGATACGCAGTATTTT
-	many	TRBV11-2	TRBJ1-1	CASSPSQGRTEAFF	TGTGCCAGCAGCCCAAGTCAGGGGCGAACTGAAGCTTTCTTT
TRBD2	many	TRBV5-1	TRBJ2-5	CASSLSLAGGETQYF	TGCGCCAGCAGCTTGAGTCTAGCGGGAGGTGAGACCCAGTACTTC
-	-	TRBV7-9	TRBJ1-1	CASSLLLGREAFF	TGTGCCAGCAGCCTCCTCTTGGGGAGAGAAGCTTTCTTT
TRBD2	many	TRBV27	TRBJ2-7	CASSRLAGFYEQYF	TGTGCCAGCAGTAGGTTAGCGGGATTTTACGAGCAGTACTTC
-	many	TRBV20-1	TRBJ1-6	CSARTDYNSPLHF	TGCAGTGCTAGGACAGACTATAATTCACCCCTCCACTTT
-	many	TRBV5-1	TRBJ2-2	CASSDPGGYDTGELFF	TGCGCCAGCAGCGACCCCGGGGGCTACGACACCGGGGAGCTGTTTTTT
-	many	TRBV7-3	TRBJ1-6	CASSLGNTYNSPLHF	TGTGCCAGCAGCTTAGGGAACACTTATAATTCACCCCTCCACTTT
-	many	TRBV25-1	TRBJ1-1	CASSEFRRGSTEAFF	TGTGCCAGCAGTGAATTCAGAAGGGGGTCAACTGAAGCTTTCTTT
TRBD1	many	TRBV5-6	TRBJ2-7	CASSMGQGSSYEQYF	TGTGCCAGCAGCATGGGACAGGGGAGCTCCTACGAGCAGTACTTC
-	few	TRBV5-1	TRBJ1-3	CASSLGTAIFSGKNIYF	TGCGCCAGCAGCTTGGGTACAGCCATCTTCTCTGGAAAAAACATATATTTT
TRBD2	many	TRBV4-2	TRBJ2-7	CASSQDTSGSYEQYF	TGTGCCAGCAGCCAAGATACTAGCGGCTCCTACGAGCAGTACTTC
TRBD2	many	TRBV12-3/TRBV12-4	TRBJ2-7	CASSVISPGLAGQSSYEQYF	TGTGCCAGCAGTGTTATCAGCCCGGGACTAGCGGGGCAAAGCTCCTACGAGCAGTACTTC
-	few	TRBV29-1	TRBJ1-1	CSVEDKGAEAFF	TGCAGCGTTGAAGATAAGGGGGCTGAAGCTTTCTTT
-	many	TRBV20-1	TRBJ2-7	CSARDGTYEQYF	TGCAGTGCTAGGGACGGCACCTACGAGCAGTACTTC
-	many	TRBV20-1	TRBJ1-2	CSAQTPGNYGYTF	TGCAGTGCCCAAACGCCGGGGAACTATGGCTACACCTTC
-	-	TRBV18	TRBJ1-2	CASSRAAYGYTF	TGTGCCAGCTCACGGGCGGCCTATGGCTACACCTTC
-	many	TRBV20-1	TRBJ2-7	CSARQGYEQYF	TGCAGTGCTAGACAGGGCTACGAGCAGTACTTC
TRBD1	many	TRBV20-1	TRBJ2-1	CSALGTGPNYNEQFF	TGCAGTGCCCTGGGGACAGGGCCGAACTACAATGAGCAGTTCTTC
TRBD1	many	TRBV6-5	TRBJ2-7	CASSWDRGSYEQYF	TGTGCCAGCAGTTGGGACAGGGGATCCTACGAGCAGTACTTC
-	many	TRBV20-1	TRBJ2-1	CSARRGYSLTHEQFF	TGCAGTGCTAGACGCGGCTATAGTCTGACACATGAGCAGTTCTTC
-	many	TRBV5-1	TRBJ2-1	CASSLHGGVAYNEQFF	TGCGCCAGCAGCTTGCATGGGGGCGTTGCCTACAATGAGCAGTTCTTC
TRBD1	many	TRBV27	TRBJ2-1	CASSLIAGGYNEQFF	TGTGCCAGCAGTTTAATCGCAGGGGGCTACAATGAGCAGTTCTTC
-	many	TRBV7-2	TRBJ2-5	CASSPGTLGTQYF	TGTGCCAGCAGCCCCGGGACTCTGGGAACCCAGTACTTC
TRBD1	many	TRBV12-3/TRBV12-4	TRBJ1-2	CASSLDREFGGYTF	TGTGCCAGCAGCTTGGACAGGGAATTTGGTGGCTACACCTTC
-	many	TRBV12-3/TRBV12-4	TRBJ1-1	CASSLQGGYFLNTEAFF	TGTGCCAGCAGTTTACAGGGAGGGTACTTCTTGAACACTGAAGCTTTCTTT